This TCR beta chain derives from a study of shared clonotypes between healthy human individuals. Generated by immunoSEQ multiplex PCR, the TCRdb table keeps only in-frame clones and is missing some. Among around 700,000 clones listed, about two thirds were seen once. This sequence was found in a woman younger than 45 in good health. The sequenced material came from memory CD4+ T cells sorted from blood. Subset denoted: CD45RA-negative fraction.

Written as DNA, the CDR3 is TGTGCCAGCAGTGAAAAGGCGGGACTAGCGAGAGGGAAGACCCAGTACTTC. It encodes CASSEKAGLARGKTQYF. This chain joins TRBV25-1 and TRBJ2-5; 10 nucleotides match TRBD2. V shed 2 bases, J shed 6 bases, and the junction held 12 bases outside the gene matches. The CDR3 sequence is 17 residues long. Germline V gene data show CDR1 as MGHDK and CDR2 as SYGVNS.